This paragraph reports one T cell receptor (beta chain). At one end the junction does not follow the germline gene, possibly because of a read error. Some clones are missing from TCRdb's copy, which holds only in-frame ones; the method was immunoSEQ multiplex PCR. This sample has around 1.1 million clones, with approximately 77% found just once. These data belong to a study of shared clonotypes between healthy human individuals. CDR3 length equals 14 residues. Germline CDR1 is MNHEY and CDR2 is SMNVEV (reference sequence). The chain combines TRBV27 with TRBJ2-7; D perhaps matches TRBD2 (7 bases). This TCR was recovered from a young man in good health. Some clones in this sample may be carry-over from other donors' samples. The sequenced sample was memory CD4+ T cells from PBMCs. Subset meaning: CD45RA-negative fraction. This chain's CDR3 is CTSSRGGLAETAAF. The CDR3 region has the DNA TGTACCAGCAGTAGGGGGGGCCTAGCGGAAACGGCTGCCTTC.